The 10 T cell receptor beta chains presented below share a single source sample, sequenced in a study of blood T cell repertoires in COVID-19. Method: immunoSEQ multiplex PCR; TCRdb's copy keeps in-frame clones and lacks some. The sample includes 180,000 or so clones, 80% to 90% seen only once; the top ten take roughly 8%. The sequencing sample was made of peripheral blood. These receptors were obtained from a man in his 60s with acute or convalescent COVID-19.

The sample holds one count of this clone. This chain joins TRBV6-1 and TRBJ1-1; no firm D call. CDR1 and CDR2 (germline): MNHNS, SASEGT. The V end lost 3 bases, the J end lost 6 bases, and 8 bases lay between the germline ends. This CDR3 has 12 amino acids. CDR3: CASSEDSPEAFF. CDR3 in DNA: TGTGCCAGCAGTGAGGACTCACCTGAAGCTTTCTTT.

The rearrangement joins TRBV5-1 to TRBJ1-5; tentative D call: TRBD1 (5 bases). The CDR3 runs to 14 residues. With 0 bases removed from V and 3 bases from J, the gap between germline ends came to 7 bases. Germline V gives CDR1 SGHRS, CDR2 YFSETQ. Here the CDR3 reads CASSLGQPNQPQHF. In DNA form, the CDR3 reads TGCGCCAGCAGCTTGGGACAGCCCAATCAGCCCCAGCATTTT.

The gene calls are TRBV27 and TRBJ1-1; 8 bases line up with TRBD1. The V segment lost 8 bases and the J segment 10 bases; nucleotides outside the gene matches: 15. This CDR3 contains 14 residues. Germline CDR1 MNHEY, CDR2 SMNVEV (reference sequence). In DNA, the CDR3 is TGTGCCAGCCGGCTGACGGGGACAGGTGGTGGAGCTTTCTTT. It translates to CASRLTGTGGGAFF.

This chain uses TRBV10-1 with TRBJ2-3; unclear D gene. CDR3 length equals 13 residues. The V gene lost 4 bases and the J gene lost 0 bases, with 5 bases spanning the gap. Germline V gene data show CDR1 as WNHNN and CDR2 as SYGVQD (reference sequence). The chain's CDR3 is CASSVRSTDTQYF. The CDR3 DNA is TGCGCCAGCAGTGTTCGGAGCACAGATACGCAGTATTTT.

The CDR3 region is CASSLEPINNEQFF. The DNA for the CDR3 is TGCGCCAGCAGCTTGGAACCTATCAACAATGAGCAGTTCTTC. This chain links TRBV5-1 with TRBJ2-1; D remains ambiguous. This CDR3 is built from 14 residues. V lost 0 bases, J lost 5 bases, and 9 bases lay in between. Germline V gives CDR1 SGHRS, CDR2 YFSETQ.

The chain uses TRBV27 and TRBJ1-5; 7 nucleotides line up with TRBD1. The germline gives CDR1 MNHEY, CDR2 SMNVEV (reference sequence). CDR3 length: 16 residues. The J segment lost 9 bases and the V segment lost 5 bases, leaving 16 bases of the junction unmatched. The CDR3 loop is CASSQWATGPGLPQHF. CDR3 sequence (DNA): TGTGCCAGCAGTCAGTGGGCGACAGGGCCAGGGCTGCCCCAGCATTTT.

The chain combines TRBV19 with TRBJ1-3; 11 bases align to TRBD1. V shed 5 bases, J shed 0 bases, and the junction held 12 bases outside the gene matches. The germline CDR1 and CDR2 sequences are LNHDA and SQIVND (reference sequence). The CDR3 runs to 19 residues. CDR3 loop: CASSSGQGAGLRSGNTIYF. In nucleotides, the CDR3 is TGTGCCAGTAGTTCTGGACAGGGGGCCGGACTCCGCTCTGGAAACACCATATATTTT.

This clone came up a few times. The chain recombines TRBV28 with TRBJ1-5, with a weak D call TRBD1 (5 bases). Trimming left V 6 bases short and J 0 bases short, with 12 bases between. CDR1 and CDR2 from the germline V gene are MDHEN and SYDVKM. CDR3 length: 15 residues. The CDR3 region has the DNA TGTGCCAGCAGACCGGGGGGAGATAGCAATCAGCCCCAGCATTTT. Encoded protein: CASRPGGDSNQPQHF.

The chain employs TRBV19 and TRBJ1-2, with D maybe TRBD1 (6 bases). Between the trimmed V and J ends, which lost 1 base and 8 bases, there was a span of 20 bases. Germline assignment: CDR1 LNHDA and CDR2 SQIVND (reference sequence). CDR3 length: 16 residues. CDR3 in amino acids: CASSIARTELGYGYTF. The DNA for the CDR3 is TGTGCCAGTAGTATAGCCCGGACAGAATTAGGCTACGGCTACACCTTC.

V gene TRBV5-1 combines with J gene TRBJ2-3; 7 nucleotides align to TRBD2. The V and J ends lost 5 bases and 6 bases, in that order; junction bases with no gene match: 15. This CDR3 region has 16 residues. From germline, CDR1 is SGHRS and CDR2 YFSETQ. CDR3 sequence (DNA): TGCGCCAGCAGTTACTCTAGCGGCTCAACGGGTGATACGCAGTATTTT. It encodes CASSYSSGSTGDTQYF. The full variable domain, completed using reference TRBV5-1 and TRBJ2-3, is KAGVTQTPRYLIKTRGQQVTLSCSPISGHRSVSWYQQTPGQGLQFLFEYFSETQRNKGNFPGRFSGRQFSNSRSEMNVSTLELGDSALYLCASSYSSGSTGDTQYFGPGTRLTVL.